Listed below are T cell receptor beta chains from one sample, sequenced in a study of OX40 agonist ivuxolimab in advanced cancers. Measured with immunoSEQ multiplex PCR; TCRdb has only the in-frame clones, and not every one. This sample has tens of thousands of clones, with around 89% found just once. Specimen: CD4+ or CD8+ T cells sorted from blood, collected in a trial of the OX40 agonist ivuxolimab. The receptor source for this set is an adult with an advanced solid tumor such as melanoma, head and neck, liver or kidney cancer. CDR3s include the opening cysteine and the closing phenylalanine or tryptophan.

TRBV27	TRBJ1-2	CASSLYQGHYGYTF
TRBV5-1	TRBJ2-7	CASSLGTDQGYEQYF
TRBV5-1	TRBJ2-5	CASSSAGTQYF
TRBV29-1	TRBJ2-5	CSVEDHRGQETQYF
TRBV2	TRBJ1-1	CASSRREGNTEAFF
TRBV18	TRBJ2-7	CASSPGRGNDEQYF
TRBV5-1	TRBJ1-6	CASSPAGVGSYNSPLHF
TRBV9	TRBJ1-5	CASSVEGGQPQHF
TRBV11-1	TRBJ1-2	CASSFGAGWPPPLYGYTF
TRBV6-5	TRBJ1-1	CASRASNTEAFF
TRBV7-3	TRBJ2-1	CASSSLRGQPSSYNEQFF
TRBV28	TRBJ2-5	CASSSAGRETQYF